A selection of T cell receptor beta chains follows, all from one sample in a study of early T cells in non-severe SARS-CoV-2 infection. Each CDR3 protein is one row after TCRdb ran MiXCR on the 5' RACE reads. The profile shows 37,000 or so distinct CDR3 sequences, 5% to 6.5% of them singletons. Input material: whole blood. Receptors were obtained from an adult who was a healthcare worker with PCR-confirmed SARS-CoV-2 infection or an uninfected control (not recorded which). The CDR3 runs from the conserved cysteine through the conserved F or W. The D gene is left open where the match is weak. The size of a clone is reported for some rows only, either as once, few or many, or as a class for expanded clones.

j_call v_call d_call clone_size cdr3_aa cdr3_nt
TRBJ2-7 TRBV6-5 . few CASSYGGGQSYEQYF TGTGCCAGCAGTTACGGGGGGGGACAGTCCTACGAGCAGTACTTC
TRBJ1-2 TRBV30 . . CAWSDKASNGYTF TGTGCCTGGAGTGACAAAGCTTCCAATGGCTACACCTTC
TRBJ2-7 TRBV20-1 TRBD2 many CSARTSGRVGEQYF TGCAGTGCAAGGACTAGCGGGAGGGTGGGAGAGCAGTACTTC
TRBJ2-1 TRBV7-8 TRBD2 many CASSLGLAGGAVWYEQFF TGTGCCAGCAGCCTGGGACTAGCGGGGGGCGCCGTTTGGTATGAGCAGTTCTTC
TRBJ1-5 TRBV28 . many CASREAGASNQPQHF TGTGCCAGCAGGGAGGCAGGGGCTAGCAATCAGCCCCAGCATTTT
TRBJ1-2 TRBV6-1 TRBD1 many CATTRGQYYGYTF TGTGCCACAACTCGGGGACAGTACTATGGCTACACCTTC
TRBJ1-6 TRBV19 . many CASSTPGFGRNSPLHF TGTGCCAGTAGTACACCAGGTTTCGGCCGAAATTCACCCCTCCACTTT
TRBJ1-2 TRBV6-5 . few CASSSRDQRHGYTF TGTGCCAGCAGCAGCCGGGACCAGCGACATGGCTACACCTTC
TRBJ2-3 TRBV28 . few CASSLRRSRDRADTQYF TGTGCCAGCAGTTTAAGGCGGTCGCGGGATAGGGCAGATACGCAGTATTTT
TRBJ2-1 TRBV5-1 TRBD2 many CASSLAFTSGPGYNEQFF TGCGCCAGCAGCTTGGCCTTTACTAGCGGGCCGGGGTACAATGAGCAGTTCTTC
TRBJ2-3 TRBV7-2 . few CASSLVGASSGDTQYF TGTGCCAGCAGCTTAGTGGGGGCGTCTAGCGGAGATACGCAGTATTTT
TRBJ1-1 TRBV4-1 . many CASSQEPPAWGTEAFF TGCGCCAGCAGCCAAGAACCCCCAGCCTGGGGCACTGAAGCTTTCTTT
TRBJ2-3 TRBV5-4 TRBD2 few CASSKAGGLDTQYF TGTGCCAGCAGTAAAGCGGGGGGGCTGGATACGCAGTATTTT
TRBJ1-4 TRBV6-5 TRBD1 . CASGQVVGNEKLFF TGTGCCAGTGGACAGGTCGTAGGAAATGAAAAACTGTTTTTT
TRBJ2-1 TRBV12-3/TRBV12-4 TRBD2 many CASSHYRLAGGRNEQFF TGTGCCAGCAGTCACTACCGACTAGCGGGGGGGAGGAATGAGCAGTTCTTC
TRBJ2-7 TRBV18 TRBD1 many CASSPFRGYEQYF TGTGCCAGCTCACCATTCAGGGGGTACGAGCAGTACTTC
TRBJ2-3 TRBV7-3 . . CASSFQGGTDTQYF TGTGCCAGCAGTTTCCAGGGAGGTACAGATACGCAGTATTTT
TRBJ2-2 TRBV7-2 . many CASSPSWGGSYTGELFF TGTGCCAGCAGCCCGTCCTGGGGTGGTTCTTACACCGGGGAGCTGTTTTTT
TRBJ2-5 TRBV12-3/TRBV12-4 . few CASAKETQYF TGTGCCAGCGCAAAAGAGACCCAGTACTTC
TRBJ2-7 TRBV10-3 TRBD2 many CAISPGLSYEQYF TGTGCCATCAGTCCGGGACTATCGTACGAGCAGTACTTC
TRBJ2-2 TRBV11-3 . . CASSLNTNTGELFF TGTGCCAGCAGCTTGAACACGAACACCGGGGAGCTGTTTTTT
TRBJ1-1 TRBV6-5 . few CASNRGTNTEAFF TGTGCCAGCAATAGGGGCACGAACACTGAAGCTTTCTTT
TRBJ2-7 TRBV5-4 TRBD2 many CASSSPKSGAYEQYF TGTGCCAGCAGCTCACCGAAAAGCGGGGCCTACGAGCAGTACTTC
TRBJ2-1 TRBV7-2 TRBD1 few CASSSDRTLYNEQFF TGTGCCAGCAGCTCGGACAGGACGTTATACAATGAGCAGTTCTTC
TRBJ1-2 TRBV12-3/TRBV12-4 . few CASNGQGSWNGYTF TGTGCCAGTAACGGGCAGGGGAGTTGGAATGGCTACACCTTC
TRBJ1-4 TRBV4-2 TRBD1 many CASSQDPVLRGRGEKLFF TGTGCCAGCAGCCAAGATCCGGTTTTAAGGGGGCGCGGAGAAAAACTGTTTTTT
TRBJ1-2 TRBV10-3 TRBD1 many CAISDSQGANGYTF TGTGCCATCAGTGATTCACAGGGGGCTAATGGCTACACCTTC
TRBJ1-2 TRBV2 . once CASSATRGQIYGYTF TGTGCCAGCAGTGCGACGCGGGGGCAGATCTATGGCTACACCTTC
TRBJ2-1 TRBV11-1 TRBD2 many CASSLRLAGVNEQFF TGTGCCAGCAGCTTACGACTAGCGGGGGTTAATGAGCAGTTCTTC
TRBJ1-2 TRBV12-3/TRBV12-4 TRBD1 many CASRLSGTGNYGYTF TGTGCCAGCAGATTATCCGGGACAGGGAACTATGGCTACACCTTC
TRBJ1-2 TRBV12-3/TRBV12-4 . . CASSFRGVEYGYTF TGTGCCAGCAGTTTCAGAGGGGTTGAATATGGCTACACCTTC
TRBJ2-1 TRBV2 TRBD2 many CASFSGRGWDNEQFF TGTGCCAGCTTTAGCGGGAGAGGGTGGGACAATGAGCAGTTCTTC
TRBJ2-3 TRBV7-2 TRBD2 many CASSLALAGGADTQYF TGTGCCAGCAGCTTAGCGCTGGCGGGGGGCGCAGATACGCAGTATTTT
TRBJ2-1 TRBV12-3/TRBV12-4 . many CASSLSQVTNEQFF TGTGCCAGCAGCCTCTCCCAGGTTACCAATGAGCAGTTCTTC
TRBJ2-2 TRBV11-2 . many CASSLPDRNTGELFF TGTGCCAGCAGCTTACCTGACAGGAACACCGGGGAGCTGTTTTTT
TRBJ1-1 TRBV12-3/TRBV12-4 . many CASSLSLAREKAFF TGTGCCAGCAGTTTAAGTCTGGCACGGGAGAAAGCTTTCTTT
TRBJ2-4 TRBV28 . many CASSLSGTPNIQYF TGTGCCAGCAGTTTATCGGGGACACCAAACATTCAGTACTTC
TRBJ2-7 TRBV19 . many CATGNYGEQYF TGTGCCACTGGTAACTACGGGGAGCAGTACTTC
TRBJ2-1 TRBV20-1 TRBD2 many CSATSGGRDEQFF TGCAGTGCTACAAGCGGGGGAAGGGATGAGCAGTTCTTC
TRBJ1-3 TRBV14 . many CASSHQGVSGNTIYF TGTGCCAGCAGCCACCAGGGAGTCTCTGGAAACACCATATATTTT
TRBJ1-2 TRBV3-1 . few CASKGGTRNGYTF TGTGCCAGCAAGGGGGGGACGAGGAATGGCTACACCTTC
TRBJ2-1 TRBV21-1 . many CASSDQRASSYNEQFF TGTGCCAGCAGCGACCAGAGGGCCAGCTCCTACAATGAGCAGTTCTTC
TRBJ2-1 TRBV10-1 . many CASSGLTLAKQFF TGCGCCAGCAGTGGACTCACACTGGCCAAGCAGTTCTTC
TRBJ1-5 TRBV2 . many CASSETGGRQPQHF TGTGCCAGCAGTGAAACCGGGGGCCGTCAGCCCCAGCATTTT
TRBJ2-4 TRBV29-1 . few CSVGDGKNIQYF TGCAGCGTTGGGGACGGTAAAAACATTCAGTACTTC
TRBJ1-4 TRBV6-6 TRBD1 many CASSSQGPTGAEKLFF TGTGCCAGCAGTTCACAGGGTCCGACAGGGGCCGAAAAACTGTTTTTT
TRBJ1-6 TRBV28 . many CARTRAPHLGYNSPLHF TGTGCCAGGACCCGCGCACCTCACCTAGGATATAATTCACCCCTCCACTTT
TRBJ2-5 TRBV20-1 TRBD2 many CSASSIAGQETQYF TGCAGTGCTAGCTCCATAGCGGGCCAAGAGACCCAGTACTTC
TRBJ2-7 TRBV12-3/TRBV12-4 . many CAGSLQGLEQYF TGTGCCGGCAGTTTACAGGGTTTAGAGCAGTACTTC
TRBJ2-3 TRBV19 TRBD2 many CASRTSGGRDTQYF TGTGCCAGTAGGACTAGCGGGGGCCGAGATACGCAGTATTTT
TRBJ2-7 TRBV5-6 TRBD1 . CASSFGTGHLEQYF TGTGCCAGCAGCTTTGGGACAGGCCACCTCGAGCAGTACTTC
TRBJ2-7 TRBV20-1 . medium-sized CSVPGNHEQYF TGCAGTGTTCCAGGGAACCACGAGCAGTACTTC